This TCR beta chain originates from a study of early T cells in non-severe SARS-CoV-2 infection. General study results and limits: VDJdb matching favored anti-spike CD8 responses, missing private and CD4 specificities.

The germline CDR1 and CDR2 sequences are LGHDT and YNNKEL (reference sequence). V was pared by 4 bases and J by 1 base, with 11 bases between. The length of the CDR3 is 14 residues. The table lists this clonotype with a few counts. Its antigen is unidentified. Individual cDNA molecules were tagged with unique molecular identifiers. TCRdb reanalysed the 5' RACE reads using MiXCR and keeps one entry per CDR3 protein. The table includes 81,000 or so distinct CDR3 sequences, more than 10% detected once. The gene calls are TRBV3-1 and TRBJ2-7; possible D gene TRBD1, 5 bases. Sequencing was performed on whole blood. This sequence originates from an adult who was a healthcare worker with PCR-confirmed SARS-CoV-2 infection or an uninfected control (not recorded which). As DNA, the CDR3 is TGTGCCAGCAGCCTGGACACTTCTTCCTACGAGCAGTACTTC. Translation gives CASSLDTSSYEQYF.